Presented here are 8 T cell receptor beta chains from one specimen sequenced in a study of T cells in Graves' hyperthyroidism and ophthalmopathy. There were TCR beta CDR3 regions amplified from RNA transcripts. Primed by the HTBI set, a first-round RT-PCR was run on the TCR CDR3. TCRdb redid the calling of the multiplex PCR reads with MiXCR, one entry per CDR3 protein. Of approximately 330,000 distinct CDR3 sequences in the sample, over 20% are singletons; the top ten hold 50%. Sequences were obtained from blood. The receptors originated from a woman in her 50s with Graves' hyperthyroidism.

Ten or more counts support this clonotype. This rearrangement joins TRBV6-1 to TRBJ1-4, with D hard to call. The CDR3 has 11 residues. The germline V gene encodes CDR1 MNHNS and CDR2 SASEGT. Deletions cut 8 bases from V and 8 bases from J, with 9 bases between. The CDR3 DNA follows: TGTGCCAGCGGTACGGGCGAAAAACTGTTTTTT. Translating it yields CASGTGEKLFF.

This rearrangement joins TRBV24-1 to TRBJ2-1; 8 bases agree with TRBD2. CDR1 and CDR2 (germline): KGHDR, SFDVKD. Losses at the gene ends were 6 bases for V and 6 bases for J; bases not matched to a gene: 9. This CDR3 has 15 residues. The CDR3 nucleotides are TGTGCCACCAGTACCTGGAGCGGGAGCTTCAATGAGCAGTTCTTC. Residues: CATSTWSGSFNEQFF.

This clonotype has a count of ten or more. This CDR3 is CASRRLRTGAYQPQHF. Written as DNA, the CDR3 is TGTGCCAGCAGACGACTCCGGACAGGGGCGTATCAGCCCCAGCATTTT. The rearrangement uses TRBV28 and TRBJ1-5; 9 bases agree with TRBD1. The CDR3 consists of 16 residues. From germline, CDR1 is MDHEN and CDR2 SYDVKM. Trimming removed 6 bases from V and 5 bases from J; junction bases left unmatched: 11.

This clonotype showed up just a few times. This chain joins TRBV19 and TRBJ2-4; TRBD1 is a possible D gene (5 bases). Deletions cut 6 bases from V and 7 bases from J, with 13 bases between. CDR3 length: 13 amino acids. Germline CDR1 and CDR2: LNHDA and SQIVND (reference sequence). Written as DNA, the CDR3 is TGTGCCAGTAGGGGCAGGGTGGAGAACATTCAGTACTTC. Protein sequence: CASRGRVENIQYF.

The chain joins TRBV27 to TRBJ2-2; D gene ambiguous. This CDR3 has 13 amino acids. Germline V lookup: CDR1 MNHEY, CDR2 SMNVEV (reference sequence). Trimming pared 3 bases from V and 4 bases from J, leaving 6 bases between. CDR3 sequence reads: CASSFFATGELFF. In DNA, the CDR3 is TGTGCCAGCAGTTTCTTTGCCACCGGGGAGCTGTTTTTT.

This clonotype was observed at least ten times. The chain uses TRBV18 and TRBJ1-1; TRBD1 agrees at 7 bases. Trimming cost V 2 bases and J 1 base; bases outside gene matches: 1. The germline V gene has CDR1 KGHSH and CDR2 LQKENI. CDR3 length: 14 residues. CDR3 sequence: CASSPRGQNTEAFF. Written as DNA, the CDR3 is TGTGCCAGCTCACCAAGGGGGCAGAACACTGAAGCTTTCTTT.

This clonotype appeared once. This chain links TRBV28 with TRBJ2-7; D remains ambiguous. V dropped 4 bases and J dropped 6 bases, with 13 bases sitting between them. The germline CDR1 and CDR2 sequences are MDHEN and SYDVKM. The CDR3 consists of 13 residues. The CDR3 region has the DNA TGTGCCAGCAGTTCCCTCACGGTGGGCGAGCAGTACTTC. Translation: CASSSLTVGEQYF. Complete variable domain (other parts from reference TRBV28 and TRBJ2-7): DVKVTQSSRYLVKRTGEKVFLECVQDMDHENMFWYRQDPGLGLRLIYFSYDVKMKEKGDIPEGYSVSREKKERFSLILESASTNQTSMYLCASSSLTVGEQYFGPGTRLTVT.

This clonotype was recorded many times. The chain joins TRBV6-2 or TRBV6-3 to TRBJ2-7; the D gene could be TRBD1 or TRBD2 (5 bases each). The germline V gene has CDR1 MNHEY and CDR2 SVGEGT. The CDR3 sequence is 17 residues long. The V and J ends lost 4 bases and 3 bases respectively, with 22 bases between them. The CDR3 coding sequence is TGTGCCAGCAGTTTCGTACCCGGGACGGGGAATAACTACGAGCAGTACTTC. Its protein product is CASSFVPGTGNNYEQYF.